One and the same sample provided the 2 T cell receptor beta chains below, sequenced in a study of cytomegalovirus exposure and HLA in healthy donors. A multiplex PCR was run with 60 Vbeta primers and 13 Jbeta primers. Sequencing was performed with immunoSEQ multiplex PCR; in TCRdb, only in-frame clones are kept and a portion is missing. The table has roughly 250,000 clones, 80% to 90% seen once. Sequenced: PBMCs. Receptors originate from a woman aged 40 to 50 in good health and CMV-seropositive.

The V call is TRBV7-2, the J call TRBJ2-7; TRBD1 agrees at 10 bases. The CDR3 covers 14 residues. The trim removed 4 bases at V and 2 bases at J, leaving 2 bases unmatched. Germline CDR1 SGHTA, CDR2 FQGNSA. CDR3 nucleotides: TGTGCCAGCAGCTCCGGGACAGGGGCCTACGAGCAGTACTTC. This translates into CASSSGTGAYEQYF.

The CDR3 is CASRQEVNTEAFF. Written as DNA, the CDR3 is TGTGCCAGCAGACAGGAAGTGAACACTGAAGCTTTCTTT. The chain links TRBV6-6 to TRBJ1-1, with a tentative D call TRBD1 (5 bases). V was cut by 6 bases and J by 0 bases, with 8 bases left in between. CDR1 MNHNY and CDR2 SVGAGI come from the germline V gene (reference sequence). This CDR3 is built from 13 residues.